Detailed here is one TCR beta chain. There is no known antigen for this receptor. Base quality data are lacking; no much larger clone is found one base away. Receptor libraries were prepared by RACE. TCRdb names NextSeq 500 as the instrument used. During library preparation, unique molecular identifiers were attached to individual cDNA molecules so that TCRs could be counted in a quantitative, reproducible way. Processing in the source paper ran as follows. The median number of TCRs per sample was approximately 96,000, ranging from about 20,000 to 700,000. V, J and CDR3 annotation of the TCR reads was carried out using the Decombinator software suite. Every sample was subsampled to the same number of TCRs (28,000) for the PS versus PT1 abundance plots. TCRs were defined as expanded if absent before sensitization and observed at least eight times at the 2-week time point. TCRdb redid the processing of the public reads, applying fastp at Q25 and MiXCR, and retained in-frame beta chains. For every CDR3 protein sequence, its rows merge into one entry that carries the most common genes and DNA. V and J calls and clone size were set by TCRdb, not the authors. The sample profile shows around 130,000 distinct CDR3 sequences; around 8.3% of them were found once. The ten largest clones take up 1.5% to 2% of the sample.

The data originate from a study of human T cells and chemical hapten exposure (dated by TCRdb to the early 2020s). Study-wide context: The libraries were sequenced as a pool, and the TCR yield per sample differed mostly because of small variations in library volumes within the pool. In alopecia patients, the study followed how the peripheral blood TCR repertoire changed in vivo over primary and secondary sensitization to diphenylcyclopropenone (DPC), a hapten. For every blood RNA sample, sequencing covered both the TCR alpha and TCR beta chains.

Including the terminal cysteine and phenylalanine, the CDR3 comprises 13 residues. Just CDR3 DNA is preserved here, 39 bases in frame from base 1. V loses 5 bases, J loses 2 bases, and the germline ends lie 7 bases apart. The germline V gene yields SGHVS for CDR1 and FNYEAQ for CDR2. Explained via the paper, the time point label denotes: healthy volunteer bleed at 2 weeks. Total RNA was extracted from unfractionated whole blood collected in Tempus Blood RNA tubes. Roughly 5 healthy volunteers served as TCR sequencing controls and were bled at day 0, 2 weeks and 6 weeks. What the authors observed across the whole study: The number of TCRs above 1 in 1000 frequency did not change with DPC sensitization; there was no evidence of global repertoire structure alterations. Repeated subsampling changed both the strength of the expansion versus patch-test correlation and the threshold at which the correlation became significant.

This clonotype was sampled from a male donor in good health. Some clones in this sample may be carry-over from other donors' samples. The sequencing input was whole blood. The chain is assembled from TRBV7-6 and TRBJ1-3; no confident D gene assignment can be made. The sequenced DNA: TGTGCCAGCAGCCCGAGGACTGGAAACACCATATATTTT. This encodes CASSPRTGNTIYF.